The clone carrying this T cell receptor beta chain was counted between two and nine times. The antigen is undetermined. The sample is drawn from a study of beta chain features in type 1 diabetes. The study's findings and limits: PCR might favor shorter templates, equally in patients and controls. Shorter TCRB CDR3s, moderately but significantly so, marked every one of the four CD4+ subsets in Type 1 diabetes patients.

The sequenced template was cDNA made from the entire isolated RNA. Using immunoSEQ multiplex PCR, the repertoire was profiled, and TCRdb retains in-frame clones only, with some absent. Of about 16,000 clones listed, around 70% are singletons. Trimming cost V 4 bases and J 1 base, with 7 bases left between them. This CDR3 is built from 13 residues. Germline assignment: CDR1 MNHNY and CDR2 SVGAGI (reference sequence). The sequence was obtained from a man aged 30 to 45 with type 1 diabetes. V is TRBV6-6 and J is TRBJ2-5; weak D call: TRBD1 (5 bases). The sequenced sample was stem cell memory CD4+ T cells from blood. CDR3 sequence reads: CASSWGGQETQYF. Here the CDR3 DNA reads TGTGCCAGCAGTTGGGGCGGCCAAGAGACCCAGTACTTC.